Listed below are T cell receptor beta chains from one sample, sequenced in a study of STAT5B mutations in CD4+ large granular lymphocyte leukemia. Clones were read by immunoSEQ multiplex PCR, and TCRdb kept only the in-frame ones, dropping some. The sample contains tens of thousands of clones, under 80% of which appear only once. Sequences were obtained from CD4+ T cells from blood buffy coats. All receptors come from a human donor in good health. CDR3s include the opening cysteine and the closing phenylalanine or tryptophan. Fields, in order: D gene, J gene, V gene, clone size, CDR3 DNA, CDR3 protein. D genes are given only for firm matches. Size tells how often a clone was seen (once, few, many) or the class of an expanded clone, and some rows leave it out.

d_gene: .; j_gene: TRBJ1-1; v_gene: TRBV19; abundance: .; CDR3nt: TGTGCCAGTAGTTCGGACGGATGGAACACTGAAGCTTTCTTT; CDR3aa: CASSSDGWNTEAFF
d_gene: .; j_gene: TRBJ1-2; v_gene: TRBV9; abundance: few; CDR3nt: TGTGCCAGCAGCCCGGGACGGGGACCTAACTATGGCTACACCTTC; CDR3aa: CASSPGRGPNYGYTF
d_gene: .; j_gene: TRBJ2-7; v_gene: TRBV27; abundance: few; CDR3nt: TGTGCCAGCAGTTTTCGCCCGACAGCCAGATCCTACGAGCAGTACTTC; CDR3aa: CASSFRPTARSYEQYF
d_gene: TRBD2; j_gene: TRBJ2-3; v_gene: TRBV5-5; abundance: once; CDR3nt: TGTGCCAGCAGCCCTATAGCGGGAGGAGTAACAGATACGCAGTATTTT; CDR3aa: CASSPIAGGVTDTQYF
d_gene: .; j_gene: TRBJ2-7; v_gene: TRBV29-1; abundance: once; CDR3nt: TGCAGCGTTGCGGAGAGGTCCTACGAGCAGTACTTC; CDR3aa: CSVAERSYEQYF
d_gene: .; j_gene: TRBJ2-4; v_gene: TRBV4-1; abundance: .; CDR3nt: TGCGCCAGCAGCCAAGACGACCCCCGGTCTCGAAGGGCCAAAAACATTCAGTACTTC; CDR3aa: CASSQDDPRSRRAKNIQYF
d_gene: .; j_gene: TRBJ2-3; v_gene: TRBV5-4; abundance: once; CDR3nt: TGTGCCAGCAGCTTGTACGGAGCAGATACGCAGTATTTT; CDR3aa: CASSLYGADTQYF
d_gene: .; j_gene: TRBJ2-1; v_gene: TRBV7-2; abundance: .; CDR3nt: TGTGCCAGCAGCTTAACAGGGGGGGTTAACAATGAGCAGTTCTTC; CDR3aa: CASSLTGGVNNEQFF
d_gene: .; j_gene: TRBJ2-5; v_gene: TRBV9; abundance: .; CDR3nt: TGTGCCATCCCCTTGGGGACCCAGTACTTC; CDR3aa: CAIPLGTQYF
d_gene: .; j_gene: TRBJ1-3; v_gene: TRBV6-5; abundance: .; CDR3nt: TGTGCCAGCAGTCTGGACAGATACTCTGGAAACACCATATATTTT; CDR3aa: CASSLDRYSGNTIYF
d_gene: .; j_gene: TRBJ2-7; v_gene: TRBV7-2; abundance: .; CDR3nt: TGTGCCAGCAGTTCCGATTTTGGCTCCTACGAGCAGTACTTC; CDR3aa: CASSSDFGSYEQYF
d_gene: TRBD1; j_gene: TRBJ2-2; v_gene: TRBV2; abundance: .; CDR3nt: TGTGCCAGCAGTGACCGACAGGGGATGACCACAAACACCGGGGAGCTGTTTTTT; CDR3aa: CASSDRQGMTTNTGELFF
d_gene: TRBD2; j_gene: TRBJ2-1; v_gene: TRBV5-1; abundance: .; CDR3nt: TGCGCCAGCAGCGGCATAGCGGGGTACAATGAGCAGTTCTTC; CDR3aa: CASSGIAGYNEQFF
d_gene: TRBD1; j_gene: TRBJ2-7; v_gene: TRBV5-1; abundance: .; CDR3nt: TGCGCCAGCAGCTCCTCGACAGGGGATTCCTACGAGCAGTACTTC; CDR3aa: CASSSSTGDSYEQYF
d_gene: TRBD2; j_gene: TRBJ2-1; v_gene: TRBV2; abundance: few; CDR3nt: TGTGCCAGCAGTGGCAGCGGGGTGGGGAATGAGCAGTTCTTC; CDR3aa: CASSGSGVGNEQFF
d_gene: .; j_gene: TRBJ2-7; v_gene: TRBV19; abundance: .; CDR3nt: TGTGCCAGTAGTATTTATTCTAGCGCGAACGAGCAGTACTTC; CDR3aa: CASSIYSSANEQYF
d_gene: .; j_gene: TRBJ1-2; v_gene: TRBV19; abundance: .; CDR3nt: TGTGCCAGTAGTATGGGAAGAGGAGGCTACACCTTC; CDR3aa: CASSMGRGGYTF
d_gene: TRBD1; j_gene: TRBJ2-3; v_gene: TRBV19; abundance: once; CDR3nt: TGTGCCAGTAGACCGGGACAGGGTAGGTCAGATACGCAGTATTTT; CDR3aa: CASRPGQGRSDTQYF
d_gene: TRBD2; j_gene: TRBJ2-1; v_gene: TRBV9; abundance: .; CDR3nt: TGTGCCAGCAGCCCCCGCCCTAGCGGGGTCAATGAGCAGTTCTTC; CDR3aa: CASSPRPSGVNEQFF
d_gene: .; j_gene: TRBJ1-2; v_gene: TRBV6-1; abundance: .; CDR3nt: TGTGCCAGCAGTGAAGCGGACTATGGCTACACCTTC; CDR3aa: CASSEADYGYTF
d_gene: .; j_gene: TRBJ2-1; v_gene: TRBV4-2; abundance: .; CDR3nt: TGTGCCAGCAGCCAAAGGCGGGGCAATGAGCAGTTCTTC; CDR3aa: CASSQRRGNEQFF
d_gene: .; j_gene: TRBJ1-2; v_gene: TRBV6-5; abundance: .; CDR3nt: TGTGCCAGCAACCCGGGCCCCGAAGATGGCTACACCTTC; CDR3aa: CASNPGPEDGYTF
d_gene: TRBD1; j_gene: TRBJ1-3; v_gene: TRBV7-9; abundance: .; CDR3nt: TGTGCCAGCAGCTTAGTTTTGGGGACAGGGAAAACGGCTGGAAACACCATATATTTT; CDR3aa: CASSLVLGTGKTAGNTIYF
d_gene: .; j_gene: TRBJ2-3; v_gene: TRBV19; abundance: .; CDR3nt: TGTGCCAGTAGTGACCGTAGCACAGATACGCAGTATTTT; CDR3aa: CASSDRSTDTQYF
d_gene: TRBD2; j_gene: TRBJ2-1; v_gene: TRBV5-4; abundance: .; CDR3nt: TGTGCCAGCAGCTTAACTAGCGGGAGTCCCTACAATGAGCAGTTCTTC; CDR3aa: CASSLTSGSPYNEQFF
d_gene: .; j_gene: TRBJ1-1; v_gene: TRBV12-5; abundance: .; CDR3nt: TGTGCTAGTGGTTTGGTACGCAGGGGTTCTGAAGCTTTCTTT; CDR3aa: CASGLVRRGSEAFF
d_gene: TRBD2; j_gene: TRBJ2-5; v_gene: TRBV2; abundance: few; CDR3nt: TGTGCCAGCAGTGACCTAGCGGGACCCGGGGGGACCCAGTACTTC; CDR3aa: CASSDLAGPGGTQYF
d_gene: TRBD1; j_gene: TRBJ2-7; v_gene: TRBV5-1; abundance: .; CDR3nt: TGCGCCAGCAGCCACGGGACAGGGAGCTCCTACGAGCAGTACTTC; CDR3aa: CASSHGTGSSYEQYF
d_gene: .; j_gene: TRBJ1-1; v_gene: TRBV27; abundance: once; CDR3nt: TGTGCCAGCAGTACCTACAACAGGTTCGGAACTGAAGCTTTCTTT; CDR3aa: CASSTYNRFGTEAFF
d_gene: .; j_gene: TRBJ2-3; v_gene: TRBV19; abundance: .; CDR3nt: TGTGCCAGTAGCCTTAAACCCAGGGAAGGTACGCAGTATTTT; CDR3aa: CASSLKPREGTQYF
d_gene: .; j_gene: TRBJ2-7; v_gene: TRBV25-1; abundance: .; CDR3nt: TGTGCCAGCAGTTCCATTTACGGGAGTGCCGAGCAGTACTTC; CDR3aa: CASSSIYGSAEQYF
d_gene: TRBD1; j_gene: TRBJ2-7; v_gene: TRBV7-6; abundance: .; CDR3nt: TGTGCCAGCAGCTCCCGACAGGGTTCCGAGCAGTACTTC; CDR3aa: CASSSRQGSEQYF
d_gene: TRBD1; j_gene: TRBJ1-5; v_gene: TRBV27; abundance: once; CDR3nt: TGTGCCAGCAGTTCCATGACAGGGACAAGCAATCAGCCCCAGCATTTT; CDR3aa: CASSSMTGTSNQPQHF